This TCR beta chain emerged from a study of cytomegalovirus exposure and HLA in healthy donors. Both 60 Vbeta primers and 13 Jbeta primers went into the PCR. The method was immunoSEQ multiplex PCR; TCRdb's version includes in-frame clones alone and lacks a portion of them. The repertoire holds under 150,000 clones, with roughly 72% as singletons. This sequence originates from a woman between 40 and 50 years old in good health and CMV-seropositive. Material for sequencing was PBMCs.

CDR3 DNA sequence: TGCGCCAGCAGCCAAAACCGGGACACCGAATACGAGCAGTACTTC. It is translated as CASSQNRDTEYEQYF. V usage is TRBV4-1 and J usage is TRBJ2-7, with TRBD1 as a possible D gene (6 bases). The CDR3 is 15 residues long. Trimming removed 2 bases from V and 4 bases from J, with 15 bases in between. Germline V lookup: CDR1 MGHRA, CDR2 YSYEKL.